This passage covers 32 T cell receptor beta chains from one sample sequenced in a study of blood T cell repertoires in COVID-19. Clones were read by immunoSEQ multiplex PCR, and TCRdb kept only the in-frame ones, dropping some. The data contain fewer than 300,000 clones, about nine tenths of them singletons. The sequencing sample was made of PBMCs or T cells enriched from blood (not recorded which). Source of these receptors: a woman aged 40-49 years with acute COVID-19.

The V call is TRBV18, the J call TRBJ2-4; D call uncertain. Trimming cost V 2 bases and J 0 bases, with 5 bases left between them. The germline V gene has CDR1 KGHSH and CDR2 LQKENI. The CDR3 is 14 residues long. In DNA, the CDR3 is TGTGCCAGCTCACCAGAACTAGCCAAAAACATTCAGTACTTC. This translates into CASSPELAKNIQYF.

The CDR3 bases are TGCGCCAGCAGTCAATTTTATGGCGGGAGCCACGAGCAGTACGTC. It codes for CASSQFYGGSHEQYV. The V call is TRBV23-1, the J call TRBJ2-7; 7 nucleotides line up with TRBD2. TRBV23-1 is an open reading frame, and its role is uncertain. V shed 1 base, J shed 5 bases, and the junction held 8 bases outside the gene matches. The CDR3 extends over 15 amino acids.

This clone is a singleton in its sample. The chain is built from TRBV6-5 and TRBJ1-3; 9 nucleotides line up with TRBD1. This CDR3 is built from 15 residues. The germline V gene encodes CDR1 MNHEY and CDR2 SVGAGI. V trimming: 2 bases; J trimming: 6 bases; junction bases outside the gene matches: 5. CDR3 sequence (DNA): TGTGCCAGCAGTTACGGGACAGGGTTGGAAAACACCATATATTTT. Protein sequence: CASSYGTGLENTIYF.

The chain recombines TRBV7-6 with TRBJ2-5, with 13 bases fitting TRBD2. V dropped 6 bases and J dropped 5; count of bases not matched to a gene: 15. Germline CDR1 and CDR2: SGHVS and FNYEAQ. The CDR3 consists of 18 residues. As DNA, the CDR3 is TGTGCCAGCAGTCTGCGATCACTAGCGGGAGGGCCGCCGGAGACCCAGTACTTC. Protein sequence: CASSLRSLAGGPPETQYF. The variable domain in full, completed from reference TRBV7-6 and TRBJ2-5, reads GAGVSQSPRYKVTKRGQDVALRCDPISGHVSLYWYRQALGQGPEFLTYFNYEAQQDKSGLPNDRFSAERPEGSISTLTIQRTEQRDSAMYRCASSLRSLAGGPPETQYFGPGTRLLVL.

The chain combines TRBV7-9 with TRBJ2-7; 7 bases fit TRBD1. Trimming cost V 4 bases and J 6 bases; bases outside gene matches: 12. Per germline, CDR1 SEHNR and CDR2 FQNEAQ (reference sequence). The CDR3 has 15 amino acids. CDR3 protein: CASSSPGTVVLEQYF. In nucleotides, the CDR3 is TGTGCCAGCAGCTCACCTGGGACAGTGGTGCTCGAGCAGTACTTC. The variable domain in full, completed from reference TRBV7-9 and TRBJ2-7, reads DTGVSQNPRHKITKRGQNVTFRCDPISEHNRLYWYRQTLGQGPEFLTYFQNEAQLEKSRLLSDRFSAERPKGSFSTLEIQRTEQGDSAMYLCASSSPGTVVLEQYFGPGTRLTVT.

The rearrangement uses TRBV7-9 and TRBJ2-7; D possibly corresponds to TRBD2 (6 bases). The germline V gene encodes CDR1 SEHNR and CDR2 FQNEAQ (reference sequence). The CDR3 is 15 amino acids. Trimming took off 4 bases at V and 0 bases at J, with 13 bases between the two ends. This chain's CDR3 is CASSSSSGSSYEQYF. CDR3 in DNA: TGTGCCAGCAGCTCCTCCTCCGGGAGCTCCTACGAGCAGTACTTC.

The chain is built from TRBV2 and TRBJ2-3; 7 bases map to TRBD1. Germline V lookup: CDR1 SNHLY, CDR2 FYNNEI. This CDR3 has 12 residues. With 1 base clipped from V and 11 bases from J, the junction kept 3 bases outside the gene matches. The CDR3 DNA follows: TGTGCCAGCAGTGAAGAGGGGGACAGGCAGTATTTT. The encoded protein is CASSEEGDRQYF.

The rearrangement uses TRBV30 and TRBJ1-1, with 8 bases lining up with TRBD1. The CDR3 covers 15 residues. V shed 0 bases, J shed 8 bases, and the junction held 11 bases outside the gene matches. Germline assignment: CDR1 GTSNPN and CDR2 SVGIG (reference sequence). The CDR3 here is CAWSVIRGRATEAFF. The DNA for the CDR3 is TGTGCCTGGAGTGTTATCAGGGGGCGCGCGACGGAAGCTTTCTTT.

The genes are TRBV5-6 and TRBJ2-3; 14 bases align to TRBD2. Germline V gives CDR1 SGHDT, CDR2 YYEEEE. With V trimmed by 4 bases and J by 2 bases, 6 bases remained unmatched. The CDR3 extends over 17 amino acids. The CDR3, as DNA: TGTGCCAGCAGCAACTCGGGACTAGCGGGAGTCACAGATACGCAGTATTTT. Translating gives CASSNSGLAGVTDTQYF.

This clone was observed a single time. The chain combines TRBV28 with TRBJ2-5, with 8 bases that match TRBD1. Germline CDR1 MDHEN, CDR2 SYDVKM. V dropped 6 bases and J dropped 2; count of bases not matched to a gene: 2. The CDR3 length is 13 residues. Written as DNA, the CDR3 is TGTGCCAGCAGAACAGGGGGGCAAGAGACCCAGTACTTC. Its protein product is CASRTGGQETQYF.

The chain has TRBV19 and TRBJ1-1, with TRBD1 matching over 9 bases. V lost 6 bases, J lost 5 bases, and 7 bases stayed unmatched. CDR1 is LNHDA and CDR2 is SQIVND in the germline V gene (reference sequence). The CDR3 runs to 14 residues. This chain's CDR3 is CASRRTGVGTEAFF. The DNA of the CDR3 is TGTGCCAGTAGGAGGACAGGGGTTGGGACTGAAGCTTTCTTT.

The chain links TRBV2 to TRBJ2-1; perhaps TRBD2 as D (6 bases). V was shortened by 2 bases and J by 8 bases, with 16 bases between the two germline ends. CDR3 size: 15 residues. In germline, CDR1 is SNHLY, CDR2 FYNNEI. As DNA, the CDR3 is TGTGCCAGCAGTGAATCTAGCGTCGAATCGGATGAGCAGTTCTTC. Its translation is CASSESSVESDEQFF. Complete variable domain (other parts from reference TRBV2 and TRBJ2-1): EPEVTQTPSHQVTQMGQEVILRCVPISNHLYFYWYRQILGQKVEFLVSFYNNEISEKSEIFDDQFSVERPDGSNFTLKIRSTKLEDSAMYFCASSESSVESDEQFFGPGTRLTVL.

The gene calls are TRBV5-4 and TRBJ2-7; 9 nucleotides align to TRBD2. The germline CDR1 and CDR2 sequences are SGHNT and YYREEE (reference sequence). The V segment lost 4 bases and the J segment 5 bases; nucleotides outside the gene matches: 4. This CDR3 is 13 amino acids long. This CDR3 reads CASSVAGENEQYF. In DNA, the CDR3 is TGTGCCAGCAGCGTAGCGGGAGAGAACGAGCAGTACTTC.

The gene calls are TRBV6-2 or TRBV6-3 and TRBJ2-7; no clear D. The germline V gene has CDR1 MNHEY and CDR2 SVGEGT. The CDR3 has 11 amino acids. Trimming took off 3 bases at V and 5 bases at J, with 5 bases between the two ends. CDR3 nucleotides: TGTGCCAGCAGTTATTTAGACGAGCAGTACGTC. It yields the protein CASSYLDEQYV.

The chain combines TRBV30 with TRBJ2-2; 9 nucleotides agree with TRBD2. This CDR3 is built from 15 residues. CDR1 and CDR2 (germline): GTSNPN, SVGIG (reference sequence). V trimming: 3 bases; J trimming: 1 base; junction bases outside the gene matches: 3. CDR3 DNA: TGTGCCTGGAGAGGCGGGAGGGGGAACACCGGGGAGCTGTTTTTT. As protein: CAWRGGRGNTGELFF.

The J gene is TRBJ1-6, the V gene TRBV9; D gene ambiguous. Trimming stripped 0 bases from V and 8 bases from J, with 15 bases between. The length of the CDR3 is 16 residues. Germline loops: CDR1 SGDLS, CDR2 YYNGEE. The CDR3 loop reads CASSVASTVLDSPLHF. The CDR3 DNA follows: TGTGCCAGCAGCGTAGCATCGACTGTTCTGGATTCACCCCTCCACTTT. Full variable domain (rest looked up from reference TRBV9 and TRBJ1-6): DSGVTQTPKHLITATGQRVTLRCSPRSGDLSVYWYQQSLDQGLQFLIQYYNGEERAKGNILERFSAQQFPDLHSELNLSSLELGDSALYFCASSVASTVLDSPLHFGNGTRLTVT.

This clone was counted only a few times. The chain uses TRBV4-1 and TRBJ1-1; D uncertain. This CDR3 comprises 13 residues. Germline CDR1 and CDR2: MGHRA and YSYEKL. V gave up 1 base and J gave up 5 bases, with 8 bases separating them. As DNA, the CDR3 is TGCGCCAGCAGCCAAGGGTTTACAACTGAAGCTTTCTTT. Translating it yields CASSQGFTTEAFF.

This clone was found a few times. This chain connects TRBV4-1 to TRBJ2-7; 7 nucleotides match TRBD1. Germline CDR1 is MGHRA and CDR2 is YSYEKL. This CDR3 spans 15 amino acids. J gave up 3 bases and V 5 bases, and 10 bases lay outside the gene matches. In nucleotides, the CDR3 is TGCGCCAGCAGCTCTGAGTCAGGGGGACACTACGAGCAGTACGTC. This gives the protein CASSSESGGHYEQYV.

The sample holds one count of this clone. J is TRBJ1-4 and V is TRBV20-1, with 8 nucleotides matching TRBD1. Germline CDR1 is DFQATT and CDR2 is SNEGSKA (reference sequence). The CDR3 loop spans 11 amino acids. V lost 5 bases and J lost 11; bases outside the gene matches: 4. For the CDR3, the DNA is TGCAGTGCTTTACAGGGGGGGAAACTGTTTTTT. Protein sequence: CSALQGGKLFF.

This chain connects TRBV5-5 to TRBJ1-2; 7 bases align to TRBD1. Germline V lookup: CDR1 SGHKS, CDR2 YYEKEE (reference sequence). Unmatched junction bases numbered 8, after V lost 4 bases and J lost 5 bases. CDR3 size: 14 residues. The CDR3 nucleotides are TGTGCCAGCAGCGGAGGGGGCAGGGGTTATGGCTACACCTTC. Translated, it gives CASSGGGRGYGYTF.

This clone has only one observation. The chain carries TRBV6-5 and TRBJ1-5; maybe TRBD1 (6 bases). This CDR3 is built from 14 residues. V was shortened by 0 bases and J by 7 bases, with 10 bases between the two germline ends. Germline-derived CDR1 and CDR2 are MNHEY and SVGAGI. CDR3 DNA: TGTGCCAGCAGTTACTCAGGGGGTGCGCAGCCCCAGCATTTT. Protein: CASSYSGGAQPQHF.

CDR3 amino acids: CASKAGGQVNSPLHF. As DNA, the CDR3 is TGTGCCAGCAAGGCCGGAGGACAGGTGAATTCACCCCTCCACTTT. V usage is TRBV3-1 (or the pseudogene TRBV3-2) and J usage is TRBJ1-6; 7 nucleotides agree with TRBD1. Unmatched junction bases numbered 10, after V lost 7 bases and J lost 7 bases. Germline V gene lookup returns CDR1 LGHDT and CDR2 YNNKEL (reference sequence). The CDR3 runs 15 residues.

This clone was detected once. This chain links TRBV11-2 with TRBJ2-7; possibly TRBD2 for D (7 bases). The CDR3 has 15 amino acids. Germline-derived CDR1 and CDR2 are SGHAT and FQNNGV. V gave up 0 bases and J gave up 2 bases, with 11 bases separating them. Written as DNA, the CDR3 is TGTGCCAGCAGCTTAGAGGCGGGGGCGACCTACGAGCAGTACGTC. Translation gives CASSLEAGATYEQYV.

The chain employs TRBV11-2 and TRBJ2-3, with 8 bases aligning to TRBD1. V trimming: 2 bases; J trimming: 6 bases; junction bases outside the gene matches: 4. Germline CDR1 reads SGHAT; CDR2 reads FQNNGV. CDR3 length equals 14 residues. The CDR3 sequence is CASSLRQGADTQYF. Here the CDR3 DNA reads TGTGCCAGCAGCTTAAGGCAGGGGGCTGATACGCAGTATTTT. Full variable domain (rest looked up from reference TRBV11-2 and TRBJ2-3): EAGVAQSPRYKIIEKRQSVAFWCNPISGHATLYWYQQILGQGPKLLIQFQNNGVVDDSQLPKDRFSAERLKGVDSTLKIQPAKLEDSAVYLCASSLRQGADTQYFGPGTRLTVL.

This chain joins TRBV27 and TRBJ2-7, with 9 positions matching TRBD1. CDR3 length: 16 amino acids. Germline V gene lookup returns CDR1 MNHEY and CDR2 SMNVEV (reference sequence). V was clipped by 7 bases and J by 3 bases; unmatched bases: 13. The CDR3, as DNA: TGTGCCAGCACCTCCCTGAACAGGGGGCAAGGCTACGAGCAGTACTTC. It yields the protein CASTSLNRGQGYEQYF.

This chain links TRBV27 with TRBJ2-7, with 9 bases aligning to TRBD1. CDR1 is MNHEY, CDR2 SMNVEV, per germline (reference sequence). CDR3 length: 14 amino acids. Trimming took 2 bases from V and 2 from J; bases not matched to a gene: 1. The CDR3 is CASSLRTGAYEQYV. The CDR3, as DNA: TGTGCCAGCAGTTTAAGGACAGGGGCCTACGAGCAGTACGTC.

The rearrangement uses TRBV13 and TRBJ2-5, with TRBD2 identical over 10 bases. Per the germline V gene, CDR1 is PRHDT and CDR2 is FYEKMQ (reference sequence). With 1 base clipped from V and 5 bases from J, the junction kept 4 bases outside the gene matches. This CDR3 is 15 amino acids long. The CDR3: CASSLALAGVETQYF. The DNA of the CDR3 is TGTGCCAGCAGCTTAGCCCTAGCGGGAGTGGAGACCCAGTACTTC.

The V call is TRBV7-9, the J call TRBJ2-7; 8 positions match TRBD1. The germline CDR1 and CDR2 sequences are SEHNR and FQNEAQ (reference sequence). After removal of 5 bases from V and 3 bases from J, the junction contained 3 bases not matched to a gene. This CDR3 spans 13 amino acids. The CDR3 region has the DNA TGTGCCAGCAGCGGTGACAGGGGCTACGAGCAGTACTTC. Residues: CASSGDRGYEQYF.

Only a few counts were recorded for this clone. This chain links TRBV4-3 with TRBJ2-6, with D perhaps TRBD2 (6 bases). Trimming left V 2 bases short and J 2 bases short, with 10 bases between. Per the germline V gene, CDR1 is LGHNA and CDR2 is YSLEER. This CDR3 spans 16 amino acids. The CDR3 DNA reads as TGCGCCAGCAGCCAAAGAGCGGGTCCTGGGGCCAACGTCCTGACTTTC. Protein: CASSQRAGPGANVLTF.

The chain employs TRBV18 and TRBJ2-7; TRBD1 matches 7 bases. CDR3 size: 14 residues. Germline assignment: CDR1 KGHSH and CDR2 LQKENI. Unmatched junction bases numbered 4, after V lost 2 bases and J lost 3 bases. The CDR3 protein is CASSPVGQNYEQYV. In nucleotides, the CDR3 is TGTGCCAGCTCACCAGTGGGACAGAACTACGAGCAGTACGTC.

The chain links TRBV6-5 to TRBJ2-7, with D possibly matching TRBD2 (6 bases). The CDR3 has 15 amino acids. The germline CDR1 and CDR2 sequences are MNHEY and SVGAGI. V shed 6 bases and J shed 5 bases, with 20 bases lying between them. The DNA for the CDR3 is TGTGCCAGCAGGAGTGCCGGAGGGGACGGGAACGAGCAGTACGTC. Its protein is CASRSAGGDGNEQYV.

The V gene is TRBV20-1, the J gene TRBJ2-2; 15 positions match TRBD2. This CDR3 contains 16 residues. V trimming: 3 bases; J trimming: 5 bases; junction bases outside the gene matches: 4. Looked up from germline, CDR1 is DFQATT and CDR2 is SNEGSKA (reference sequence). The CDR3 protein is CSASGTSGRRTGELFF. The CDR3 DNA sequence: TGCAGTGCTAGTGGGACTAGCGGGAGGAGAACCGGGGAGCTGTTTTTT.